Listed below are T cell receptor beta chains from one sample, sequenced in a study of shared clonotypes between healthy human individuals. The data were produced by immunoSEQ multiplex PCR, yet TCRdb's version contains in-frame clones alone and is incomplete. The sample yields about 2.1 million clones, 85% to 95% seen once. Material: naive CD8+ T cells from PBMCs. These TCRs come from a man between 18 and 35 years old in good health. Some clones in this sample may be carry-over from other donors' samples. CDR3s include the opening cysteine and the closing phenylalanine or tryptophan. The order of the fields is D gene, clone size, J gene, V gene, CDR3 protein, CDR3 DNA. The D gene is left open where the match is weak. Not all rows give a size; the values are once, few, many and, for expanded clones, a class.

d_gene: TRBD2; abundance: once; j_gene: TRBJ2-7; v_gene: TRBV27; CDR3aa: CASSSSGGPITYEQYF; CDR3nt: TGTGCCAGCAGTTCCTCGGGGGGACCAATAACCTACGAGCAGTACTTC
d_gene: .; abundance: .; j_gene: TRBJ1-2; v_gene: TRBV27; CDR3aa: CASSKVAGEYYGYTF; CDR3nt: TGTGCCAGCAGTAAGGTAGCAGGGGAATACTATGGCTACACCTTC
d_gene: TRBD2; abundance: .; j_gene: TRBJ2-3; v_gene: TRBV7-9; CDR3aa: CASSPGASGATDTQYF; CDR3nt: TGTGCCAGCAGCCCTGGAGCTAGCGGGGCCACAGATACGCAGTATTTT
d_gene: .; abundance: .; j_gene: TRBJ2-1; v_gene: TRBV27; CDR3aa: CASSQGHNEQFF; CDR3nt: TGTGCCAGCAGTCAGGGTCACAATGAGCAGTTCTTC
d_gene: TRBD1; abundance: .; j_gene: TRBJ2-7; v_gene: TRBV7-9; CDR3aa: CAGFNLGQGGNSYEQYF; CDR3nt: TGTGCCGGATTCAATTTAGGACAGGGCGGTAACTCCTACGAGCAGTACTTC
d_gene: .; abundance: .; j_gene: TRBJ2-5; v_gene: TRBV5-6; CDR3aa: CASSLGGSRYQETQYF; CDR3nt: TGTGCCAGCAGCTTGGGCGGCAGCCGGTACCAAGAGACCCAGTACTTC
d_gene: .; abundance: .; j_gene: TRBJ1-2; v_gene: TRBV4-1; CDR3aa: CASSQVSTGPYYGYTF; CDR3nt: TGCGCCAGCAGCCAAGTGTCTACAGGACCCTACTATGGCTACACCTTC
d_gene: .; abundance: few; j_gene: TRBJ1-1; v_gene: TRBV28; CDR3aa: CASQSQLREAFF; CDR3nt: TGTGCCAGCCAATCACAGCTCCGAGAAGCTTTCTTT
d_gene: .; abundance: once; j_gene: TRBJ2-4; v_gene: TRBV5-6; CDR3aa: CASSPPSDSTKNIQYF; CDR3nt: TGTGCCAGCAGCCCGCCTAGCGATTCTACCAAAAACATTCAGTACTTC
d_gene: .; abundance: .; j_gene: TRBJ2-4; v_gene: TRBV2; CDR3aa: CASSEYVAVKNIQYF; CDR3nt: TGTGCCAGCAGTGAATATGTAGCGGTCAAAAACATTCAGTACTTC
d_gene: TRBD2; abundance: .; j_gene: TRBJ2-7; v_gene: TRBV15; CDR3aa: CATSSRGGRNYEQYF; CDR3nt: TGTGCCACCAGCAGTCGAGGCGGGAGGAACTACGAGCAGTACTTC
d_gene: .; abundance: .; j_gene: TRBJ1-2; v_gene: TRBV4-1; CDR3aa: CASSQGESRSLVWFTF; CDR3nt: TGCGCCAGCAGCCAAGGGGAGTCTCGGTCCCTGGTTTGGTTCACCTTC
d_gene: TRBD1; abundance: .; j_gene: TRBJ2-1; v_gene: TRBV19; CDR3aa: CASSLDRGAYNEQFF; CDR3nt: TGTGCCAGTAGTTTGGACAGGGGGGCCTACAATGAGCAGTTCTTC
d_gene: TRBD1; abundance: once; j_gene: TRBJ1-2; v_gene: TRBV27; CDR3aa: CASSPRTGVYYGYTF; CDR3nt: TGTGCCAGCAGTCCGCGGACAGGGGTATACTATGGCTACACCTTC
d_gene: TRBD1; abundance: .; j_gene: TRBJ2-7; v_gene: TRBV7-6; CDR3aa: CASSPRQGARSYEQYF; CDR3nt: TGTGCCAGCAGCCCAAGACAGGGGGCGCGTTCCTACGAGCAGTACTTC
d_gene: TRBD1; abundance: .; j_gene: TRBJ1-5; v_gene: TRBV7-9; CDR3aa: CASSPQDRGSNQPQHF; CDR3nt: TGTGCCAGCAGCCCCCAGGACAGGGGGAGCAATCAGCCCCAGCATTTT
d_gene: .; abundance: .; j_gene: TRBJ1-2; v_gene: TRBV19; CDR3aa: CASSNGAGYTF; CDR3nt: TGTGCCAGTAGTAATGGGGCTGGCTACACCTTC
d_gene: TRBD1; abundance: .; j_gene: TRBJ1-1; v_gene: TRBV9; CDR3aa: CASSVGLKQNRGDMNTEAFF; CDR3nt: TGTGCCAGCAGCGTCGGCTTGAAACAGAACAGGGGCGACATGAACACTGAAGCTTTCTTT
d_gene: .; abundance: .; j_gene: TRBJ2-7; v_gene: TRBV9; CDR3aa: CASSVGGSAYEQYF; CDR3nt: TGTGCCAGCAGTGTTGGTGGGAGCGCCTACGAGCAGTACTTC
d_gene: .; abundance: .; j_gene: TRBJ1-1; v_gene: TRBV19; CDR3aa: CASSNSLEGLSTEAFF; CDR3nt: TGTGCCAGTAGTAATAGTTTAGAGGGGCTCTCCACTGAAGCTTTCTTT
d_gene: .; abundance: once; j_gene: TRBJ1-2; v_gene: TRBV19; CDR3aa: CASSIVAGADYGYTF; CDR3nt: TGTGCCAGTAGTATAGTGGCAGGGGCCGACTATGGCTACACCTTC
d_gene: .; abundance: .; j_gene: TRBJ2-7; v_gene: TRBV9; CDR3aa: CASSVQGWDEQYF; CDR3nt: TGTGCCAGCAGCGTCCAGGGGTGGGACGAGCAGTACTTC
d_gene: .; abundance: .; j_gene: TRBJ2-7; v_gene: TRBV27; CDR3aa: CATSADGFLQESYEQYF; CDR3nt: TGTGCCACCAGTGCCGACGGTTTTCTCCAGGAATCCTACGAGCAGTACTTC
d_gene: .; abundance: .; j_gene: TRBJ2-1; v_gene: TRBV7-9; CDR3aa: CASSLGGPTGDEQFF; CDR3nt: TGTGCCAGCAGCTTAGGAGGGCCGACTGGCGATGAGCAGTTCTTC
d_gene: .; abundance: .; j_gene: TRBJ2-1; v_gene: TRBV7-3; CDR3aa: CASSLLPDGNEQFF; CDR3nt: TGTGCCAGCAGCTTGTTGCCGGATGGGAATGAGCAGTTCTTC
d_gene: TRBD1; abundance: once; j_gene: TRBJ2-7; v_gene: TRBV27; CDR3aa: CASSLLSTGGASHEQYF; CDR3nt: TGTGCCAGCAGTCTACTATCGACAGGGGGCGCAAGCCACGAGCAGTACTTC
d_gene: .; abundance: .; j_gene: TRBJ2-6; v_gene: TRBV30; CDR3aa: CAWSLQVSGANVLTF; CDR3nt: TGTGCCTGGAGCCTACAGGTCTCTGGGGCCAACGTCCTGACTTTC
d_gene: .; abundance: once; j_gene: TRBJ2-7; v_gene: TRBV4-1; CDR3aa: CASSQVQGSYEQYF; CDR3nt: TGCGCCAGCAGCCAAGTGCAGGGAAGCTACGAGCAGTACTTC
d_gene: TRBD1; abundance: once; j_gene: TRBJ1-4; v_gene: TRBV15; CDR3aa: CATSRWDSPTNEKLFF; CDR3nt: TGTGCCACCAGCAGATGGGACAGCCCAACTAATGAAAAACTGTTTTTT
d_gene: .; abundance: .; j_gene: TRBJ2-1; v_gene: TRBV11-2; CDR3aa: CASSPRGELYNEQFF; CDR3nt: TGTGCCAGCAGCCCTCGCGGGGAGCTCTACAATGAGCAGTTCTTC
d_gene: TRBD2; abundance: .; j_gene: TRBJ2-3; v_gene: TRBV25-1; CDR3aa: CASSSQREVDTQYF; CDR3nt: TGTGCCAGCAGTTCCCAGCGGGAGGTGGATACGCAGTATTTT
d_gene: .; abundance: .; j_gene: TRBJ1-6; v_gene: TRBV7-9; CDR3aa: CASSLVLAGRLSPLHF; CDR3nt: TGTGCCAGCAGCTTAGTTCTGGCAGGGAGGCTTTCACCCCTCCACTTT
d_gene: .; abundance: once; j_gene: TRBJ1-1; v_gene: TRBV6-5; CDR3aa: CASSRYRRLVGEAFF; CDR3nt: TGTGCCAGCAGTCGATACCGGAGGTTAGTGGGTGAAGCTTTCTTT
d_gene: TRBD1; abundance: .; j_gene: TRBJ1-5; v_gene: TRBV28; CDR3aa: CASRRQGAGQPQHF; CDR3nt: TGTGCCAGCAGACGACAGGGGGCAGGTCAGCCCCAGCATTTT
d_gene: .; abundance: .; j_gene: TRBJ1-2; v_gene: TRBV10-3; CDR3aa: CAIFSALYGYTF; CDR3nt: TGTGCCATTTTTTCTGCGCTCTATGGCTACACCTTC
d_gene: TRBD1; abundance: .; j_gene: TRBJ2-7; v_gene: TRBV27; CDR3aa: CASSISTGAVYEQYF; CDR3nt: TGTGCCAGCAGTATTTCTACAGGGGCCGTCTACGAGCAGTACTTC
d_gene: TRBD2; abundance: .; j_gene: TRBJ2-1; v_gene: TRBV5-6; CDR3aa: CASSLASGSSYNEQFF; CDR3nt: TGTGCCAGCAGCTTGGCTAGCGGGAGCTCCTACAATGAGCAGTTCTTC
d_gene: .; abundance: .; j_gene: TRBJ2-3; v_gene: TRBV6-6; CDR3aa: CASSYSRDTQYF; CDR3nt: TGTGCCAGCAGTTACTCTAGGGATACGCAGTATTTT
d_gene: .; abundance: .; j_gene: TRBJ1-2; v_gene: TRBV19; CDR3aa: CASSPGHLDAYGYTF; CDR3nt: TGTGCCAGTAGTCCAGGACACTTAGATGCCTATGGCTACACCTTC
d_gene: TRBD2; abundance: .; j_gene: TRBJ2-2; v_gene: TRBV7-6; CDR3aa: CASSPFAGGNTGELFF; CDR3nt: TGTGCCAGCAGCCCTTTTGCGGGAGGGAACACCGGGGAGCTGTTTTTT
d_gene: .; abundance: .; j_gene: TRBJ2-1; v_gene: TRBV11-2; CDR3aa: CASSLGHYNEQFF; CDR3nt: TGTGCCAGCAGCTTAGGCCACTACAATGAGCAGTTCTTC
d_gene: TRBD1; abundance: once; j_gene: TRBJ2-7; v_gene: TRBV11-2; CDR3aa: CASSWDRGFSYEQYF; CDR3nt: TGTGCCAGCAGCTGGGACAGGGGGTTCTCCTACGAGCAGTACTTC
d_gene: .; abundance: .; j_gene: TRBJ2-2; v_gene: TRBV27; CDR3aa: CASSFGPDEANGELFF; CDR3nt: TGTGCCAGCAGTTTTGGACCGGACGAAGCCAACGGGGAGCTGTTTTTT
d_gene: .; abundance: .; j_gene: TRBJ2-1; v_gene: TRBV30; CDR3aa: CAWSPPLGVQFF; CDR3nt: TGTGCCTGGAGTCCCCCACTAGGAGTGCAGTTCTTC